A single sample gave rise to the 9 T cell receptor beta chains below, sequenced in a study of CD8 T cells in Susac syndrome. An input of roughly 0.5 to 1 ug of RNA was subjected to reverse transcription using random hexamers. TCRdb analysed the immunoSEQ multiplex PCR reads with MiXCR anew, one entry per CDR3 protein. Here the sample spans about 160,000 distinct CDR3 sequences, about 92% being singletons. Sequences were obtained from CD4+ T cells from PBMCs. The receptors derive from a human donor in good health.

The CDR3 loop is CASSPPKNEQFF. In DNA, the CDR3 is TGTGCCAGCTCACCCCCGAAGAACGAGCAGTTCTTC. The V and J genes are TRBV18 and TRBJ2-1; unclear D gene. This CDR3 has 12 amino acids. The V gene's germline CDR1 is KGHSH and CDR2 LQKENI. V was cut by 3 bases and J by 10 bases, with 10 bases left in between.

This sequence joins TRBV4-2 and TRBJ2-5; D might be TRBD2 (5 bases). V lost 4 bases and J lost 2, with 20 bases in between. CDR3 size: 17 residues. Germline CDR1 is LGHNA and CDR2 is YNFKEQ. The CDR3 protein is CASSLSGVGAFQETQYF. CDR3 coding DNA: TGTGCCAGCAGCCTCTCGGGCGTGGGAGCCTTTCAAGAGACCCAGTACTTC.

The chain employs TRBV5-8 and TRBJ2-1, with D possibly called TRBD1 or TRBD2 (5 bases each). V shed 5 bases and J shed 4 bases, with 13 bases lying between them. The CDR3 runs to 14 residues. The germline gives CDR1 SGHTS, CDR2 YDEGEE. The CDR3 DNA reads TGTGCCAGCAGTCTCCGGGACCTTTACAATGAGCAGTTCTTC. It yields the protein CASSLRDLYNEQFF.

The CDR3 loop is CASSREGAGYGYTF. CDR3 nucleotides: TGCGCCAGCAGCCGGGAGGGGGCTGGCTATGGCTACACCTTC. This chain links TRBV4-1 with TRBJ1-2, with 7 bases identical to TRBD1. This CDR3 is 14 amino acids long. Germline CDR1 and CDR2: MGHRA and YSYEKL. V gave up 4 bases and J gave up 4 bases; unmatched junction bases: 6.

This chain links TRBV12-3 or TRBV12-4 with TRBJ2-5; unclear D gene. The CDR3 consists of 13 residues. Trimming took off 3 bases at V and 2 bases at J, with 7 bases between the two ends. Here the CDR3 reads CASSFQIQETQYF. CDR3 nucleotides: TGTGCCAGCAGTTTCCAGATACAAGAGACCCAGTACTTC.

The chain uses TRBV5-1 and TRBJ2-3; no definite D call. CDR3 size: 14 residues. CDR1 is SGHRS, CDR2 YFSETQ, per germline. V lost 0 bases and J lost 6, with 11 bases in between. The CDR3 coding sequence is TGCGCCAGCAGCTTGGGAGGTACGAGGGATACGCAGTATTTT. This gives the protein CASSLGGTRDTQYF.

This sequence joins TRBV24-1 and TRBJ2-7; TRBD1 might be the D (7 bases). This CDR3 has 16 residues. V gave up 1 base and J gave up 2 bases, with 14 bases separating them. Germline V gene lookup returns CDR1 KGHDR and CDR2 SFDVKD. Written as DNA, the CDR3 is TGTGCCACCAGTGATTTAGAGCGGAGGGGGCCCTACGAGCAGTACTTC. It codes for CATSDLERRGPYEQYF.

CDR3 residues: CSVRLGTSDNEQFF. CDR3 nucleotide sequence: TGCAGCGTGAGACTCGGGACTAGCGACAATGAGCAGTTCTTC. V usage is TRBV29-1 and J usage is TRBJ2-1; 10 positions agree with TRBD2. Germline CDR1 reads SQVTM; CDR2 reads ANQGSEA. This CDR3 spans 14 amino acids. The J segment lost 5 bases and the V segment lost 6 bases, leaving 7 bases of the junction unmatched.

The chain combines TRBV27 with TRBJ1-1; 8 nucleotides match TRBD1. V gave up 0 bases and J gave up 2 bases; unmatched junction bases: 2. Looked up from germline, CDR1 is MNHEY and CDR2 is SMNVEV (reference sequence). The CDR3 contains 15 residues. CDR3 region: CASSLSDRVNTEAFF. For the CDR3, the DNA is TGTGCCAGCAGTTTATCGGACAGGGTAAACACTGAAGCTTTCTTT.